This T cell receptor (beta chain) emerged from a study of blood T cell repertoires in COVID-19. V shed 0 bases and J shed 2 bases, with 18 bases lying between them. Germline CDR1 is GTSNPN and CDR2 is SVGIG (reference sequence). This CDR3 contains 17 residues. Data came from immunoSEQ multiplex PCR; TCRdb stores just in-frame clones and leaves some out. The sample contains around 310,000 clones, around nine tenths of which appear only once. This rearrangement joins TRBV30 to TRBJ2-3; D perhaps matches TRBD2 (5 bases). This TCR was recovered from a woman younger than 45 who had recovered from COVID-19. The sequencing sample was made of PBMCs or T cells enriched from blood (not recorded which). CDR3 region: CAWSVLVSPGDTDTQYF. The CDR3 DNA reads TGTGCCTGGAGTGTACTAGTATCCCCTGGGGACACAGATACGCAGTATTTT. Full variable domain (rest looked up from reference TRBV30 and TRBJ2-3): SQTIHQWPATLVQPVGSPLSLECTVEGTSNPNLYWYRQAAGRGLQLLFYSVGIGQISSEVPQNLSASRPQDRQFILSSKKLLLSDSGFYLCAWSVLVSPGDTDTQYFGPGTRLTVL.